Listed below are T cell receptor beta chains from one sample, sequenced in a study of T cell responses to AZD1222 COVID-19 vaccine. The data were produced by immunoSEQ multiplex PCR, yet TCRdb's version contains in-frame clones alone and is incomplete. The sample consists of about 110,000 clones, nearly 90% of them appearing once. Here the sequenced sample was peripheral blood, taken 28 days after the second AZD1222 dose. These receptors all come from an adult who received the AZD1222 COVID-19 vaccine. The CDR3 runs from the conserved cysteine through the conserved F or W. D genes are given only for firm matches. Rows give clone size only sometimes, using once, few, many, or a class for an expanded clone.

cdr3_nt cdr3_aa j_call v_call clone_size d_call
TGTGCCAGCAGCTCGGATAGGACTAGCGGGAATTCTGAGCAGTTCTTC CASSSDRTSGNSEQFF TRBJ2-1 TRBV7-3 once TRBD2
TGCGCCAGCAGCCGCCTGGAAAGGGGGGACACCGGGGAGCTGTTTTTT CASSRLERGDTGELFF TRBJ2-2 TRBV4-1 . .
TGTGCCAGCAGCCAAGGCTTGACGGAGACCCAGTACTTC CASSQGLTETQYF TRBJ2-5 TRBV3-1/TRBV3-2 . .
TGTGCCAGCAGTTCAGCGGGGGCCTTATACAATGAGCAGTTCTTC CASSSAGALYNEQFF TRBJ2-1 TRBV27 . TRBD2
TGTGCCAGCAGCTTATCGCGGGACTCTGGAAACACCATATATTTT CASSLSRDSGNTIYF TRBJ1-3 TRBV7-2 . .
TGTGCCAGCAGCCTTAATCCGGGACAGGCCTACGAGCAGTACTTC CASSLNPGQAYEQYF TRBJ2-7 TRBV7-3 . TRBD1
TGTGCCAGCAGTTTCCTCACGTTTAATCAGCCCCAGCATTTT CASSFLTFNQPQHF TRBJ1-5 TRBV28 . .
TGTGCCAGCAGTTTGAGGGGAGAGACCCAGTACTTC CASSLRGETQYF TRBJ2-5 TRBV27 once .
TGTGCCAGCAGCTTAGCTGGCGTAATCAGGGGACAGGCGAACACTGAAGCTTTCTTT CASSLAGVIRGQANTEAFF TRBJ1-1 TRBV7-9 . TRBD1
TGTGCCAGCAGTTCCCGGGACACCTTTTATAATTCACCCCTCCACTTT CASSSRDTFYNSPLHF TRBJ1-6 TRBV6-5 . .
TGTGCCAGCAGCCAAGACACTAGCGGGAGGGGCGTGGGTTGGGAGACCCAGTACTTC CASSQDTSGRGVGWETQYF TRBJ2-5 TRBV4-2 once TRBD2
TGTGCCAGCAGCGCCCCTCCCGACTTCTCTAGCACAGATACGCAGTATTTT CASSAPPDFSSTDTQYF TRBJ2-3 TRBV9 . .
TGTGCCAGCAGCCCGAGACAGGGGGGCACTGAAGCTTTCTTT CASSPRQGGTEAFF TRBJ1-1 TRBV3-1/TRBV3-2 . TRBD1
TGTGCCAGCAGAAAGGGGCTCTACGAGCAGTACTTC CASRKGLYEQYF TRBJ2-7 TRBV12-3/TRBV12-4 . .